The rows below give T cell receptor beta chains drawn from one sample of a study of blood T cells in healthy people across ages. TCRdb reprocessed the 5' RACE reads via MiXCR and lists one record per CDR3 protein. The sample includes some 1.5 million distinct CDR3 sequences, approximately 30% of them seen just once. Material: blood. Every receptor here comes from a woman aged 25 to 45 in good health. The conserved cysteine and the conserved F or W are not part of the CDR3 here. A D gene is named only where the DNA matches it firmly. Clone size is stated in some rows and not others, as once, few, many or a class when expanded.

TRBV20-1	TRBJ1-5	-	12	-	SAEEGGNNQPQH
TRBV27	TRBJ2-5	TRBD1	13	few	ASSPGQGKGETQY
TRBV28	TRBJ1-2	TRBD1	12	-	ASRRTGVSYGYT
TRBV20-1	TRBJ2-2	-	12	-	SARDPTGTGELF
TRBV20-1	TRBJ1-5	-	11	-	SARVEPHQPQH
TRBV4-3	TRBJ2-1	-	11	-	ASSQESRYEQF
TRBV12-3/TRBV12-4	TRBJ1-1	TRBD1	11	few	ASKSGGYTEAF
TRBV6-1	TRBJ1-2	TRBD1	14	-	ASSDSRQGLSYGYT
TRBV7-9	TRBJ2-4	-	11	-	ASSIGLKNIQY
TRBV4-3	-	-	10	-	ASSQDFGTQY
TRBV20-1	TRBJ1-2	-	13	-	SAARTGRANYGYT
TRBV2	TRBJ2-1	TRBD2	14	-	ASSEYQRGSIYEQF
TRBV6-4	TRBJ2-3	-	14	few	APTQEDGPGEDMQY
TRBV4-1	TRBJ1-5	TRBD1	13	-	ASSQTQGARQPQH
TRBV6-2/TRBV6-3	TRBJ2-1	-	11	-	ASSPTIIPEQF
TRBV30	TRBJ2-1	TRBD2	10	few	AGLGRAREQF
TRBV30	TRBJ1-2	-	12	few	AWSRPREAYGYT
TRBV3-1	TRBJ1-1	-	10	-	ASSQAVGPAF
TRBV3-1	TRBJ2-5	-	11	few	ASSPGALETQY
TRBV10-3	TRBJ2-1	TRBD1	13	many	ATSPETGGLNEQF
TRBV12-3/TRBV12-4	TRBJ1-2	-	10	-	ASSLAGEALT
TRBV20-1	TRBJ1-3	-	12	-	SARELGSGNTIY
TRBV20-1	TRBJ1-2	-	13	few	SARGEVQGRYGYT
TRBV6-6	TRBJ1-4	-	11	-	ASSYVDGEKLF
TRBV7-9	TRBJ2-7	TRBD2	16	many	ASSLVGGFSGVSYEQY
TRBV30	TRBJ2-7	-	11	-	AWSVLGSPEQY
TRBV29-1	TRBJ2-1	-	10	-	SVRGIYNEQF